This passage covers 23 T cell receptor beta chains from one sample sequenced in a study of CD8 T cells in Susac syndrome. cDNA came from about 0.51 to 1 ug RNA primed by random hexamers. TCRdb fed the immunoSEQ multiplex PCR reads into MiXCR, producing one record per CDR3 protein. This sample yields 150,000 to 200,000 distinct CDR3 sequences, of which around 94% are seen a single time; approximately 0.099% belongs to the top ten. Sequenced input: CD4+ T cells from PBMCs. These receptor sequences come from a human donor with Susac syndrome.

In this sample, this clonotype turned up a few times. The J gene is TRBJ2-3, the V gene TRBV19; D gene ambiguous. Germline CDR1 LNHDA, CDR2 SQIVND (reference sequence). V lost 6 bases and J lost 0, with 1 base in between. The CDR3 consists of 11 residues. In nucleotides, the CDR3 is TGTGCCAGTAGAAGCACAGATACGCAGTATTTT. Encoded protein: CASRSTDTQYF.

V gene TRBV30 combines with J gene TRBJ1-1, with 8 bases matching TRBD1. Germline V gene sequence: CDR1 GTSNPN, CDR2 SVGIG (reference sequence). The CDR3 runs to 11 residues. The trim removed 5 bases at V and 11 bases at J, leaving 7 bases unmatched. The chain's CDR3 is CAWSPGQAAFF. The CDR3, as DNA: TGTGCCTGGTCGCCGGGACAGGCGGCTTTCTTT.

Points on this clonotype: A junction end diverges from the germline sequence, so it may reflect a read error. The rearrangement joins TRBV6-2 or TRBV6-3 to TRBJ2-7; 8 bases line up with TRBD1. CDR1 is MNHEY and CDR2 is SVGEGT in the germline V gene. CDR3 size: 14 residues. CDR3 in amino acids: CASRDGQGSDEQYF. Written as DNA, the CDR3 is TGTGCCAGCAGGGACGGACAGGGCTCCGACGAGCAGTACTTC.

The rearrangement joins TRBV19 to TRBJ1-5, with 8 bases aligning to TRBD1. Germline CDR1 is LNHDA and CDR2 is SQIVND (reference sequence). The CDR3 has 14 amino acids. The V and J ends lost 7 bases and 1 base, in that order; junction bases with no gene match: 3. This CDR3 reads CASTTGASNQPQHF. CDR3 in DNA: TGTGCCAGTACGACAGGGGCCAGCAATCAGCCCCAGCATTTT.

V usage is TRBV20-1 and J usage is TRBJ2-3, with D unresolved. Germline V gene data show CDR1 as DFQATT and CDR2 as SNEGSKA (reference sequence). CDR3 length equals 13 residues. The CDR3 DNA reads TGCAGGCCTCAAGGGCAGCCCACAGATACGCAGTATTTT. This sequence encodes CRPQGQPTDTQYF.

The chain combines TRBV30 with TRBJ2-7; D remains ambiguous. Germline V gene lookup returns CDR1 GTSNPN and CDR2 SVGIG (reference sequence). The CDR3 totals 12 residues. Between the trimmed V and J ends, which lost 0 bases and 4 bases, there was a span of 7 bases. This CDR3 is CAWSVSGYEQYF. The CDR3 nucleotides are TGTGCCTGGAGTGTATCGGGTTACGAGCAGTACTTC. Drawing the rest from reference TRBV30 and TRBJ2-7, the complete variable domain is SQTIHQWPATLVQPVGSPLSLECTVEGTSNPNLYWYRQAAGRGLQLLFYSVGIGQISSEVPQNLSASRPQDRQFILSSKKLLLSDSGFYLCAWSVSGYEQYFGPGTRLTVT.

The chain is built from TRBV20-1 and TRBJ2-3; D gene ambiguous. The ends were cut back, 0 bases at V and 0 bases at J, with 7 bases in the middle. Germline-derived CDR1 and CDR2 are DFQATT and SNEGSKA (reference sequence). The CDR3 has 14 residues. CDR3 in amino acids: CSARDFPSTDTQYF. CDR3 in DNA: TGCAGTGCTAGAGATTTCCCTAGCACAGATACGCAGTATTTT.

V and J are TRBV20-1 and TRBJ2-1; no firm D call. The V end was cut by 3 bases, the J end by 5 bases, with 11 bases between. Germline V lookup: CDR1 DFQATT, CDR2 SNEGSKA (reference sequence). The CDR3 has 13 residues. CDR3 nucleotides: TGCAGTGCTAGGATTTCCAGACACAATGAGCAGTTCTTC. Protein product: CSARISRHNEQFF.

The chain couples TRBV29-1 to TRBJ2-5, with D possibly being TRBD1 or TRBD2 (5 bases each). The CDR3 covers 14 residues. The V end was cut by 6 bases, the J end by 5 bases, with 19 bases between. Germline CDR1 SQVTM, CDR2 ANQGSEA. The CDR3 DNA sequence: TGCAGCGTCCGTCCTGGGGGAGCCGTGGAGACCCAGTACTTC. It codes for CSVRPGGAVETQYF.

This chain links TRBV29-1 with TRBJ1-2, with a tentative D call TRBD1 (5 bases). The V end lost 2 bases, the J end lost 4 bases, and 11 bases lay between the germline ends. CDR1 and CDR2 from the germline V gene are SQVTM and ANQGSEA. The CDR3 loop spans 13 amino acids. The CDR3 nucleotides are TGCAGCGTTGAAAGGGGAATCGGCTATGGCTACACCTTC. Translated, it gives CSVERGIGYGYTF.

For the CDR3, the DNA is TGCAGTGCTAGAGATCTTACAGTTAGCACAGATACGCAGTATTTT. The encoded protein is CSARDLTVSTDTQYF. The chain links TRBV20-1 to TRBJ2-3, with D unresolved. Germline lookup yields CDR1 DFQATT and CDR2 SNEGSKA (reference sequence). The CDR3 covers 15 residues. Trimming shortened V by 0 bases and J by 0 bases, and 10 bases separated the two germline ends.

The chain links TRBV7-9 to TRBJ1-5; D gene ambiguous. V gave up 0 bases and J gave up 6 bases, with 9 bases separating them. CDR1 is SEHNR and CDR2 is FQNEAQ in the germline V gene (reference sequence). There are 14 residues in the CDR3. This CDR3 is CASSLAVEAQPQHF. The CDR3 DNA follows: TGTGCCAGCAGCTTAGCAGTGGAAGCTCAGCCCCAGCATTTT.

The J gene is TRBJ2-7, the V gene TRBV11-2; 8 nucleotides line up with TRBD2. The germline V gene encodes CDR1 SGHAT and CDR2 FQNNGV. The J segment lost 7 bases and the V segment lost 5 bases, leaving 7 bases of the junction unmatched. CDR3 size: 13 residues. The CDR3 loop reads CASSPERGQEQYF. The CDR3 nucleotides read TGTGCCAGCAGCCCCGAGCGGGGGCAGGAGCAGTACTTC.

V usage is TRBV7-8 and J usage is TRBJ1-5, with D unclear. Trimming left V 5 bases short and J 3 bases short, with 11 bases between. The CDR3 length is 14 residues. CDR1 is SGHVS and CDR2 is FQNEAQ in the germline V gene. CDR3 nucleotide sequence: TGTGCCAGCAGCCGAAGACAAGCCAATCAGCCCCAGCATTTT. This gives the protein CASSRRQANQPQHF.

CDR3 protein: CATSRDSTHQETQYF. The CDR3 DNA reads as TGTGCCACCAGCAGAGATTCCACCCACCAAGAGACCCAGTACTTC. This rearrangement joins TRBV15 to TRBJ2-5; the D is unclear. The V end lost 0 bases, the J end lost 0 bases, and 8 bases lay between the germline ends. The CDR3 is 15 amino acids. The germline V gene encodes CDR1 LNHNV and CDR2 YYDKDF (reference sequence).

This chain joins TRBV2 and TRBJ2-1; 7 nucleotides line up with TRBD2. V shed 7 bases and J 3 bases; nucleotides not matched to a gene: 6. The germline V gene has CDR1 SNHLY and CDR2 FYNNEI. The CDR3 length is 14 residues. This chain's CDR3 is CASTLAEIYNEQFF. The CDR3 DNA follows: TGTGCCAGCACCCTAGCGGAGATCTACAATGAGCAGTTCTTC.

This clonotype was counted between two and nine times. This chain connects TRBV28 to TRBJ2-1, with D possibly called TRBD1 or TRBD2 (5 bases each). Germline values: CDR1 MDHEN, CDR2 SYDVKM. V was shortened by 3 bases and J by 9 bases, with 9 bases between the two germline ends. The CDR3 contains 12 residues. CDR3 loop: CASSLYGGEQFF. In nucleotides, the CDR3 is TGTGCCAGCAGTTTGTATGGGGGTGAGCAGTTCTTC.

This clonotype was found once. The chain uses TRBV5-4 and TRBJ2-1; D not resolved. The length of the CDR3 is 15 residues. Trimming removed 3 bases at V and 4 bases at J, with 14 bases between. Germline V gene sequence: CDR1 SGHNT, CDR2 YYREEE (reference sequence). The CDR3: CASSYQKGSYNEQFF. The CDR3 nucleotides read TGTGCCAGCAGCTACCAGAAGGGTTCATACAATGAGCAGTTCTTC.

This rearrangement joins TRBV20-1 to TRBJ1-5; D may be TRBD1 (6 bases). V was clipped by 6 bases and J by 6 bases, with 15 bases between them. CDR1 and CDR2 from the germline V gene are DFQATT and SNEGSKA (reference sequence). The CDR3 loop spans 13 amino acids. CDR3 in DNA: TGCAGTGCGAGTACAGGGAGTCCTCAGCCCCAGCATTTT. Amino acid sequence: CSASTGSPQPQHF.

V and J are TRBV6-1 and TRBJ2-1; D may be TRBD1 (6 bases). V was cut by 7 bases and J by 9 bases, with 25 bases left in between. This CDR3 spans 16 amino acids. Germline V CDR1 and CDR2: MNHNS, SASEGT. This CDR3 is CASIVQGSLPTSEQFF. The CDR3 DNA reads as TGTGCCAGCATTGTACAGGGATCGCTTCCTACCAGTGAGCAGTTCTTC.

This clonotype was found once. The CDR3 protein is CASSIIGQGYNEQFF. The CDR3 bases are TGTGCCAGTAGTATTATCGGACAGGGGTATAATGAGCAGTTCTTC. This chain connects TRBV19 to TRBJ2-1; 9 bases are a match to TRBD1. The CDR3 sequence is 15 residues long. Germline CDR1 reads LNHDA; CDR2 reads SQIVND (reference sequence). J lost 7 bases, V lost 3 bases, and 7 bases had no gene match.

The V gene is TRBV20-1, the J gene TRBJ1-2, with 8 bases aligning to TRBD1. This CDR3 is built from 13 residues. From germline, CDR1 is DFQATT and CDR2 SNEGSKA (reference sequence). V gave up 6 bases and J gave up 2 bases; unmatched junction bases: 5. In DNA form, the CDR3 reads TGCAGTGCGACAGGGGAAGGGAACTATGGCTACACCTTC. It translates to CSATGEGNYGYTF.

This clonotype was seen only once. The chain uses TRBV20-1 and TRBJ1-1; D perhaps matches TRBD1 (6 bases). Looked up from germline, CDR1 is DFQATT and CDR2 is SNEGSKA (reference sequence). CDR3 length: 13 amino acids. Trimming cost V 8 bases and J 1 base, with 14 bases left between them. As DNA, the CDR3 is TGCAGTCTTAAACAGGGATGGAACACTGAAGCTTTCTTT. It translates to CSLKQGWNTEAFF.